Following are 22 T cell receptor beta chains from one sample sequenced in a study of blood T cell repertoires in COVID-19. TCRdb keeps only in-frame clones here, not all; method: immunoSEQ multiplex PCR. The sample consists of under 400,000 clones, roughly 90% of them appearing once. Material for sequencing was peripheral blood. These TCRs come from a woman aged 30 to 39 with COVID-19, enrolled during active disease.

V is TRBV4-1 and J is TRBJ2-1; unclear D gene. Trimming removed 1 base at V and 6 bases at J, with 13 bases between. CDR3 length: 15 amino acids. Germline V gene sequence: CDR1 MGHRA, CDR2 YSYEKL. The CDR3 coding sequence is TGCGCCAGCAGCCAAGTCGCTCTGTTGGCCAATGAGCAGTTCTTC. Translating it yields CASSQVALLANEQFF.

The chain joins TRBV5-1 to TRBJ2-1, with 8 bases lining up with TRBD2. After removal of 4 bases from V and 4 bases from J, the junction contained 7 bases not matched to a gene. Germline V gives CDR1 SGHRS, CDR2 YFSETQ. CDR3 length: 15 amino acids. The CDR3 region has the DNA TGCGCCAGCAGCCCTCTAGCGGGTCCATACAATGAGCAGTTCTTC. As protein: CASSPLAGPYNEQFF.

DNA for the CDR3: TGTGCCAGCAGCTTAAGTGGGAGTAGAAACACCGGGGAGCTGTTTTTT. Its translation: CASSLSGSRNTGELFF. The J gene is TRBJ2-2, the V gene TRBV7-6; D might be TRBD2 (5 bases). Germline CDR1 is SGHVS and CDR2 is FNYEAQ. The CDR3 length is 16 residues. V dropped 2 bases and J dropped 2 bases, with 12 bases sitting between them.

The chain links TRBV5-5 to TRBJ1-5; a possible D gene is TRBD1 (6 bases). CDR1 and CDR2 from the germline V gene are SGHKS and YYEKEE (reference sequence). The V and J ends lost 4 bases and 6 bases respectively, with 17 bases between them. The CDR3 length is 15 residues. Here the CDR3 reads CASSVEQGLGQPQHF. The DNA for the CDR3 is TGTGCCAGCAGCGTCGAACAGGGCCTCGGTCAGCCCCAGCATTTT.

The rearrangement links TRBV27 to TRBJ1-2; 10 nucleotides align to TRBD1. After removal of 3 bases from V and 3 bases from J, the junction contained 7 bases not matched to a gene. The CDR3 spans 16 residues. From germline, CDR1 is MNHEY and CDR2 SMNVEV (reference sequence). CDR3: CASSLRGTGAHYGYTF. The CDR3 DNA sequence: TGTGCCAGCAGTTTGAGGGGGACAGGGGCCCACTATGGCTACACCTTC.

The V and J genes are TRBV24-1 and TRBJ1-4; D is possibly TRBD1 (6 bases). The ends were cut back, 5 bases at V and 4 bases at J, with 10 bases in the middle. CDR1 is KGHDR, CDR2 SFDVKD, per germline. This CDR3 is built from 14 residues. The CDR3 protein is CATSGPGVNEKLFF. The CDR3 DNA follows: TGTGCCACCAGTGGGCCAGGGGTTAATGAAAAACTGTTTTTT.

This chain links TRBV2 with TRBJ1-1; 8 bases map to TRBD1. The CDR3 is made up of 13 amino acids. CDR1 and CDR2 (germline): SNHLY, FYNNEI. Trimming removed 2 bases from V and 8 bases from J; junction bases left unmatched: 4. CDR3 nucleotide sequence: TGTGCCAGCAGTGAAAGGACAGGGATGGAAGCTTTCTTT. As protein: CASSERTGMEAFF.

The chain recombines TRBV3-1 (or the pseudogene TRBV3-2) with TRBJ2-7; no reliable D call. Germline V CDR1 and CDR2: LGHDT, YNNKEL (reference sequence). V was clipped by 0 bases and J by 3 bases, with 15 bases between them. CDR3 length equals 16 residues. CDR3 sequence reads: CASSQDTWRYGYEQYF. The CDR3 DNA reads TGTGCCAGCAGCCAAGATACCTGGCGGTACGGCTACGAGCAGTACTTC.

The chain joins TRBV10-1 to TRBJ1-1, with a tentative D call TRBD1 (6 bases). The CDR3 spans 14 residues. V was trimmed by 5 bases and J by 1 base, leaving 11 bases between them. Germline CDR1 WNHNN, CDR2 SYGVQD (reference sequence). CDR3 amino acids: CASSHGQRNTEAFF. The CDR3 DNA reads TGCGCCAGCAGTCACGGACAGAGGAACACTGAAGCTTTCTTT.

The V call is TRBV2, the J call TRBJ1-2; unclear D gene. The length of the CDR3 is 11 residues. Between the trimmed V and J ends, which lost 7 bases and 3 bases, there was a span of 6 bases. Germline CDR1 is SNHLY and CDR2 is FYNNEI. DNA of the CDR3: TGTGCCAGCACCCGGGACTATGGCTACACCTTC. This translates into CASTRDYGYTF.

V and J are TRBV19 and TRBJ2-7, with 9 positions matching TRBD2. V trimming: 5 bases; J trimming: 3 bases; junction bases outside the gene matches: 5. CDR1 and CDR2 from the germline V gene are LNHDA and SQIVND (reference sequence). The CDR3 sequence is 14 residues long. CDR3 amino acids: CASSPLTSGYEQYF. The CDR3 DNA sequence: TGTGCCAGTAGTCCCCTGACTAGCGGCTACGAGCAGTACTTC.

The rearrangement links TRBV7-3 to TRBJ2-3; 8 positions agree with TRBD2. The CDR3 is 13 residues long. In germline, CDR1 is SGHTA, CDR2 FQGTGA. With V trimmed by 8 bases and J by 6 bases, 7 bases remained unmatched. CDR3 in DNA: TGTGCCAGCGGGGTGCGGGAGGAGGATACGCAGTATTTT. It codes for CASGVREEDTQYF.

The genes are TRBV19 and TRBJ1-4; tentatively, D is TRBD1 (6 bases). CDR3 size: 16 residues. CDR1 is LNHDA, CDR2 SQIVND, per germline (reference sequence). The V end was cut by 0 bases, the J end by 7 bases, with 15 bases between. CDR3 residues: CASSIDATGNGEKLFF. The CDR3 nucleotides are TGTGCCAGTAGTATAGATGCGACAGGTAATGGTGAAAAACTGTTTTTT. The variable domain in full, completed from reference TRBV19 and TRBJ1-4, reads DGGITQSPKYLFRKEGQNVTLSCEQNLNHDAMYWYRQDPGQGLRLIYYSQIVNDFQKGDIAEGYSVSREKKESFPLTVTSAQKNPTAFYLCASSIDATGNGEKLFFGSGTQLSVL.

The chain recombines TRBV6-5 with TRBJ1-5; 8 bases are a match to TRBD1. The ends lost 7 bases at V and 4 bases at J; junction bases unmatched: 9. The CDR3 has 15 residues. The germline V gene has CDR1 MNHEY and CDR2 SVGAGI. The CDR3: CASTPGRGLNQPQHF. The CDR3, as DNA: TGTGCCAGCACACCCGGCAGGGGGCTTAATCAGCCCCAGCATTTT.

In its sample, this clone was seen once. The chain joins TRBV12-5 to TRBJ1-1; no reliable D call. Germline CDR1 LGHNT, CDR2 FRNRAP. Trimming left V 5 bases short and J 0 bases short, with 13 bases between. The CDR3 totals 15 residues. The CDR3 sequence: CASGDSPSVNTEAFF. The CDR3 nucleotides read TGTGCTAGTGGTGATTCCCCTTCAGTGAACACTGAAGCTTTCTTT.

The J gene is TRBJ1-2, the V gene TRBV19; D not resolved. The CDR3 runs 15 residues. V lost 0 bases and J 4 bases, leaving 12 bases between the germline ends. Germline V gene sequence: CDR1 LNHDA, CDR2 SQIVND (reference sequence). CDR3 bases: TGTGCCAGTAGTATAGATCGAGGAGAAGCCTATGGCTACACCTTC. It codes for CASSIDRGEAYGYTF.

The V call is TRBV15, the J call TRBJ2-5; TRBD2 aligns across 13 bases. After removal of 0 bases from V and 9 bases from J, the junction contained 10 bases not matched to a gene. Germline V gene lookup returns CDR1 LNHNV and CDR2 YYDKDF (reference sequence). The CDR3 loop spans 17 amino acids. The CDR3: CATSREEGGLAGFAQYF. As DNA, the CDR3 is TGTGCCACCAGCAGAGAGGAGGGGGGACTAGCGGGATTTGCCCAGTACTTC.

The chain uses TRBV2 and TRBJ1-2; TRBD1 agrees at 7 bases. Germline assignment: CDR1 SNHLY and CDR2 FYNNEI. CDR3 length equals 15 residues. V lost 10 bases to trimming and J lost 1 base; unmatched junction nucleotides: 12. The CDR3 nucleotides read TGTGCCACAACAGGGGTCGACAGTTATAACTATGGCTACACCTTC. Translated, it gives CATTGVDSYNYGYTF.

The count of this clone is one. CDR3 protein: CASSTIRLAASYNEQFF. The DNA for the CDR3 is TGTGCCAGCAGCACCATCAGACTAGCGGCCTCATACAATGAGCAGTTCTTC. The V and J genes are TRBV27 and TRBJ2-1; 9 bases agree with TRBD2. The CDR3 contains 17 residues. With V trimmed by 6 bases and J by 4 bases, 13 bases remained unmatched. CDR1 and CDR2 from the germline V gene are MNHEY and SMNVEV (reference sequence).

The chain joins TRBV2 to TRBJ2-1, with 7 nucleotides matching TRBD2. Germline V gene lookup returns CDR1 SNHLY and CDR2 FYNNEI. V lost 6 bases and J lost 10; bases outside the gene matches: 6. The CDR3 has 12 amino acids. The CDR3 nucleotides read TGTGCCAGCAGCGACTATAGCGGGGAGCAGTTCTTC. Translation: CASSDYSGEQFF.

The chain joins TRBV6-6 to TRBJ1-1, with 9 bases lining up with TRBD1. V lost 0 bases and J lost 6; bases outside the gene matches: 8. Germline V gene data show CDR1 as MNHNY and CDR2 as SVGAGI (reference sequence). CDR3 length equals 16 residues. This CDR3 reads CASSYSMTGQGAEAFF. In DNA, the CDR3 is TGTGCCAGCAGTTACTCGATGACGGGACAGGGCGCTGAAGCTTTCTTT.

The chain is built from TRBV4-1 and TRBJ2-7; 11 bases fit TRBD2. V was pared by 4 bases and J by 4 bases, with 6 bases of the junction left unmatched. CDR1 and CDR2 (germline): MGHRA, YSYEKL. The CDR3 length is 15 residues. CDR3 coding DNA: TGCGCCAGCAGCCTCGGGACTAGCGGATATTACGAGCAGTACTTC. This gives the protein CASSLGTSGYYEQYF.